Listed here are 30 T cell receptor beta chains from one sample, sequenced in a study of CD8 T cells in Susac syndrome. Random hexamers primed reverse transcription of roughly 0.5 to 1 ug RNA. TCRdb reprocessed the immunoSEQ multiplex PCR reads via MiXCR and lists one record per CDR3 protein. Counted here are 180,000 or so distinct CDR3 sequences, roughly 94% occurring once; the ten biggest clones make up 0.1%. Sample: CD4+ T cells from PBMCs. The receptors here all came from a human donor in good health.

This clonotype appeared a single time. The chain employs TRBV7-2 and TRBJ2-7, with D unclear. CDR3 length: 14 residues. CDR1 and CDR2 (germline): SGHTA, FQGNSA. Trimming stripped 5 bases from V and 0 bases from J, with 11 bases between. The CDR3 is CASSLSGSSYEQYV. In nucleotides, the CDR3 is TGTGCCAGCAGCCTCTCCGGGTCCTCCTACGAGCAGTACGTC.

The CDR3 is CATSDPGVQQFF. The CDR3 DNA is TGTGCCACCAGTGATCCCGGTGTTCAGCAGTTCTTC. V and J are TRBV24-1 and TRBJ2-1; D is ambiguous. In germline, CDR1 is KGHDR, CDR2 SFDVKD. The CDR3 has 12 amino acids. The V end was cut by 3 bases, the J end by 11 bases, with 10 bases between.

In DNA form, the CDR3 reads TGTGCCTGGACCGGAAGGGGCTTTGAGCAGTTCTTC. This sequence encodes CAWTGRGFEQFF. This rearrangement joins TRBV30 to TRBJ2-1, with D perhaps matching TRBD1 (5 bases). Germline assignment: CDR1 GTSNPN and CDR2 SVGIG (reference sequence). The ends were cut back, 4 bases at V and 9 bases at J, with 13 bases in the middle. CDR3 size: 12 residues.

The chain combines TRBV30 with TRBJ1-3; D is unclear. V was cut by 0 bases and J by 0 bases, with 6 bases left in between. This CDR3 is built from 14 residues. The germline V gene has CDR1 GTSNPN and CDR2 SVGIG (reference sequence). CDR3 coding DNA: TGTGCCTGGAGTGTAGTCAACTCTGGAAACACCATATATTTT. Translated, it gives CAWSVVNSGNTIYF.

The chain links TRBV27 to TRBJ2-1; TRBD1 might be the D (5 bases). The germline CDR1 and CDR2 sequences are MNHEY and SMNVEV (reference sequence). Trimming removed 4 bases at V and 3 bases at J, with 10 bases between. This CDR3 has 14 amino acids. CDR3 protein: CASSYRFLYNEQFF. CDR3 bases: TGTGCCAGCAGTTACAGGTTCCTCTACAATGAGCAGTTCTTC.

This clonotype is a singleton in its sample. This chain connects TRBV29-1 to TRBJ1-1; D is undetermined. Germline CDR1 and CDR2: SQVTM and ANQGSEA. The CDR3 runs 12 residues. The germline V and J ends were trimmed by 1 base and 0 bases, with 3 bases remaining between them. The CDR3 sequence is CSVEVLNTEAFF. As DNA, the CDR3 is TGCAGCGTTGAAGTTTTGAACACTGAAGCTTTCTTT.

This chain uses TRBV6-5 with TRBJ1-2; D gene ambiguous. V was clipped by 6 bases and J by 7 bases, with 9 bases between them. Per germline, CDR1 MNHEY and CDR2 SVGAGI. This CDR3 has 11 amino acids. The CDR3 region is CASRTNRGYTF. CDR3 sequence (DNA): TGTGCCAGCAGGACTAATCGTGGCTACACCTTC.

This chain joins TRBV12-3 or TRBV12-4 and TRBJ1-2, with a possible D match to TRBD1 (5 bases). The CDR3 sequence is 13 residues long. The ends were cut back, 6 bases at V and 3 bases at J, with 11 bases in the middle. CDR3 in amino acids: CASRQASYYGYTF. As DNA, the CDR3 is TGTGCCAGCAGACAGGCGAGCTACTATGGCTACACCTTC.

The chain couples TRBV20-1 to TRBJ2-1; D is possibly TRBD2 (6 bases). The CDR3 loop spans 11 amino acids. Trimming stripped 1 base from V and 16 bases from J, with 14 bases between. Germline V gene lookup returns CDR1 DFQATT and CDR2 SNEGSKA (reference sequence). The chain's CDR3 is CSARGAGTVFF. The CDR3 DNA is TGCAGTGCTAGAGGTGCCGGGACTGTATTCTTC.

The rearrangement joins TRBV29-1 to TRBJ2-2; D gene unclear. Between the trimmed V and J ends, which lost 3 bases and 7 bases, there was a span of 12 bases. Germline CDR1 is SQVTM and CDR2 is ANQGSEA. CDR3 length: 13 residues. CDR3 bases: TGCAGCGTTGACTCCGGGTCGGGCGGGGAGCTGTTTTTT. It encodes CSVDSGSGGELFF.

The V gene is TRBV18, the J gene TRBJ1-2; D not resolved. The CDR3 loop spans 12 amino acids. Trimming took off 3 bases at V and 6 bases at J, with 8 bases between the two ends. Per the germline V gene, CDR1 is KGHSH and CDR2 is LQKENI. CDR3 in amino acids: CASSPLDDGYTF. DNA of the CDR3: TGTGCCAGCTCACCCTTAGACGATGGCTACACCTTC.

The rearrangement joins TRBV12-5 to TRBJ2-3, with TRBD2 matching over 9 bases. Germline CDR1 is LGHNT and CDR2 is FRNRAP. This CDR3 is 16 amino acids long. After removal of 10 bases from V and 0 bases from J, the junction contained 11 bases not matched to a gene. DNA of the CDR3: TGTGCTACTCGAGCGGGGGGCCCGAGGAGCACAGATACGCAGTATTTT. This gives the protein CATRAGGPRSTDTQYF.

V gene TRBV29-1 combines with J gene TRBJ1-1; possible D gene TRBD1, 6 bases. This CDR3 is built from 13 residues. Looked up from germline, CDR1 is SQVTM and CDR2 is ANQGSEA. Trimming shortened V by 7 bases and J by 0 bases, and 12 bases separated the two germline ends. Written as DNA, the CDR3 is TGCAGCGCCGAGGGGGGGGTGAACACTGAAGCTTTCTTT. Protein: CSAEGGVNTEAFF.

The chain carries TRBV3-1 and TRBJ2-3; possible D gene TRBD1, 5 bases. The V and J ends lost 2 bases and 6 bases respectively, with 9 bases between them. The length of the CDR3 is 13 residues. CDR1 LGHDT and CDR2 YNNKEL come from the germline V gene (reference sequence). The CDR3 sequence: CASSQISGDTQYF. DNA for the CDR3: TGTGCCAGCAGCCAAATTTCAGGGGATACGCAGTATTTT.

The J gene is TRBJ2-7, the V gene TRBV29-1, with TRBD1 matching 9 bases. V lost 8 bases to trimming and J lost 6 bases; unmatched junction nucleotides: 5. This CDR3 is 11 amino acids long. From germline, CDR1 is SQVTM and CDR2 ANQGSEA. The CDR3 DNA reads TGCAGCTCGGGACAGGGCTCCGAGCAGTACTTC. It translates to CSSGQGSEQYF.

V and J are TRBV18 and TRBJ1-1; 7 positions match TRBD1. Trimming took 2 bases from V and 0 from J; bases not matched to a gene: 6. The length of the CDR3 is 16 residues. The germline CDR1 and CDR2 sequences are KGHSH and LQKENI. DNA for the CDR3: TGTGCCAGCTCACCAGAAGAGACAGGGTTGAACACTGAAGCTTTCTTT. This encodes CASSPEETGLNTEAFF.

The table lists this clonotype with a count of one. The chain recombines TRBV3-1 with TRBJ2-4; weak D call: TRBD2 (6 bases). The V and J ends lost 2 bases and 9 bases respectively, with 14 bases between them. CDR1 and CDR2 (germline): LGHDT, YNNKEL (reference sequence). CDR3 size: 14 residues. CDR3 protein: CASSQLTRGPIQYF. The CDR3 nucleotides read TGTGCCAGCAGCCAACTCACGCGGGGTCCCATTCAGTACTTC.

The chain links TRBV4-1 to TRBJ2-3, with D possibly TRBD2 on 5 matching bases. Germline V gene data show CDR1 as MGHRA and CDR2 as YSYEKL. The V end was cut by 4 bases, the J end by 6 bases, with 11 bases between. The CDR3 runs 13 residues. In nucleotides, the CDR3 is TGCGCCAGCAGCCTCCCCCGGAGGGATACGCAGTATTTT. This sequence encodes CASSLPRRDTQYF.

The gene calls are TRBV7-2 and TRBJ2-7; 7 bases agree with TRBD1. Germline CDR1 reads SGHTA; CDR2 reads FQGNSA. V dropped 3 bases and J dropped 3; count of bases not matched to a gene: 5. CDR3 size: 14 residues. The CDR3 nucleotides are TGTGCCAGCAGCTTGAGGGACAGCATCTACGAGCAGTACTTC. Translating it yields CASSLRDSIYEQYF.

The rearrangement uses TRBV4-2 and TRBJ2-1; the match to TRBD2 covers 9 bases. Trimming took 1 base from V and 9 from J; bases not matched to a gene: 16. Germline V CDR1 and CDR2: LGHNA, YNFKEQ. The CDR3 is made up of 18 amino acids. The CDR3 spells CASSQGFAGGLNRGEQFF. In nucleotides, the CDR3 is TGTGCCAGCAGCCAAGGTTTCGCGGGAGGGTTAAATCGCGGTGAGCAGTTCTTC.

The CDR3 DNA is TGTGCCAGCAGCGTAGGTATCGGAGCAACAGATACGCAGTATTTT. Translation: CASSVGIGATDTQYF. This rearrangement joins TRBV9 to TRBJ2-3; D uncertain. The CDR3 covers 15 residues. Trimming cost V 0 bases and J 3 bases, with 11 bases left between them. Germline loops: CDR1 SGDLS, CDR2 YYNGEE.

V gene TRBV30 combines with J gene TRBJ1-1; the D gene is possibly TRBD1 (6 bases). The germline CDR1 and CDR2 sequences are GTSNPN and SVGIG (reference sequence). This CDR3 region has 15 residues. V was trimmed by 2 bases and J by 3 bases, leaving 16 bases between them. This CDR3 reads CAWSSQGWGDTEAFF. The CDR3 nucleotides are TGTGCCTGGAGTTCCCAGGGGTGGGGGGACACTGAAGCTTTCTTT.

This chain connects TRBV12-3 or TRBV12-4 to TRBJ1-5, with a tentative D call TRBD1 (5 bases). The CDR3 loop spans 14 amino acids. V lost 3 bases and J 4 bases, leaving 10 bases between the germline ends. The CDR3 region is CASSFDSVNQPQHF. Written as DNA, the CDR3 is TGTGCCAGCAGTTTTGACAGCGTGAATCAGCCCCAGCATTTT.

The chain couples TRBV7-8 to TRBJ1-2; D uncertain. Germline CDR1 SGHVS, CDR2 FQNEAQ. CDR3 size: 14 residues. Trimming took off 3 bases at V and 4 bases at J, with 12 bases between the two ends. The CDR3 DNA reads TGTGCCAGCAGCTTGTTAGCAGGATTCTATGGCTACACCTTC. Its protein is CASSLLAGFYGYTF. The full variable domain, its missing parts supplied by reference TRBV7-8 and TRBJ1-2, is GAGVSQSPRYKVAKRGQDVALRCDPISGHVSLFWYQQALGQGPEFLTYFQNEAQLDKSGLPSDRFFAERPEGSVSTLKIQRTQQEDSAVYLCASSLLAGFYGYTFGSGTRLTVV.

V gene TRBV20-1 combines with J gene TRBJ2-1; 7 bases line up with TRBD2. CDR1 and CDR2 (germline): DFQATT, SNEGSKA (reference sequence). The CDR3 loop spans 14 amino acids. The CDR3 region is CSHLPGTNYNEQFF. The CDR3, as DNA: TGCAGCCATCTGCCCGGGACTAACTACAATGAGCAGTTCTTC.

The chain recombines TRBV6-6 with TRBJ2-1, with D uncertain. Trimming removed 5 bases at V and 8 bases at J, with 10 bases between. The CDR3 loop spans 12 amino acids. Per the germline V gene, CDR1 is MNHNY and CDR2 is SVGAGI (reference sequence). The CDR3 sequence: CASSLDGYEQFF. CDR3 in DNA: TGTGCCAGCAGTCTGGATGGGTATGAGCAGTTCTTC.

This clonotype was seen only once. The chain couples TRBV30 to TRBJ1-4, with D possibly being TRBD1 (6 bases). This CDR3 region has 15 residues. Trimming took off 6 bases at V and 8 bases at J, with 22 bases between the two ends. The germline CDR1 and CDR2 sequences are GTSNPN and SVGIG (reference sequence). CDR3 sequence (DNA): TGTGCCTGTACTGGCGGCCGCAGGGGAAGGGAAAAACTGTTTTTT. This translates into CACTGGRRGREKLFF.

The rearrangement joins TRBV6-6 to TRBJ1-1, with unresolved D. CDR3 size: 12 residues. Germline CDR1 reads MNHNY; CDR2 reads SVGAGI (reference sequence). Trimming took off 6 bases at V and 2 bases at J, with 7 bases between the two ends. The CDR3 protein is CASSRPNTEAFF. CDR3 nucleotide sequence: TGTGCCAGCAGCCGTCCAAACACTGAAGCTTTCTTT.

CDR3 sequence reads: CASGRTGRDTQYF. DNA for the CDR3: TGTGCCAGCGGCAGGACAGGCAGGGATACGCAGTATTTT. This chain connects TRBV9 to TRBJ2-3; 7 bases map to TRBD1. The CDR3 length is 13 residues. In germline, CDR1 is SGDLS, CDR2 YYNGEE. After removal of 7 bases from V and 6 bases from J, the junction contained 8 bases not matched to a gene.

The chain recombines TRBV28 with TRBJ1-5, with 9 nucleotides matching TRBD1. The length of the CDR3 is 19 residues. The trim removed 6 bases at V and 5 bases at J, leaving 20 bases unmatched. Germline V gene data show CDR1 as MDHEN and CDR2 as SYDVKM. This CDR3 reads CASSQPTGQGIVQDQPQHF. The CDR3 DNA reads TGTGCCAGCAGCCAGCCAACGGGACAGGGAATCGTACAGGATCAGCCCCAGCATTTT.